The 27 T cell receptor beta chains below come from one sample, sequenced in a study of T cell responses to AZD1222 COVID-19 vaccine (dated by TCRdb to the early 2020s). Preparation of the library involved the immunoSEQ multiplex PCR assay. TCRdb re-hosts the immuneACCESS table, in-frame sequences only. Its copies lack some clones; in the studies checked, an unresolved V gene accounts for under half of them, and the cause for the rest is not known. Across this sample there are 110,000 to 150,000 clones, with 75% to 90% seen only once. Jointly, the top ten make up more than 7% of the sample. The sample's time point label, in plain terms: baseline before first vaccination. The specimen was peripheral blood, collected on day 0 of AZD1222 vaccination. The receptors shown here come from an adult in good health.

The chain recombines TRBV5-1 with TRBJ1-1; D may be TRBD1 (5 bases). Germline CDR1 and CDR2: SGHRS and YFSETQ. This CDR3 region has 15 residues. V dropped 6 bases and J dropped 0 bases, with 15 bases sitting between them. The CDR3 sequence: CASTRAGRMNTEAFF. CDR3 DNA: TGCGCCAGCACCAGGGCGGGACGGATGAACACTGAAGCTTTCTTT.

The gene calls are TRBV2 and TRBJ1-1, with D possibly being TRBD1 (6 bases). The ends were cut back, 1 base at V and 1 base at J, with 19 bases in the middle. Germline-derived CDR1 and CDR2 are SNHLY and FYNNEI. This CDR3 spans 18 amino acids. CDR3 protein: CASSEVVWTEESNTEAFF. CDR3 DNA: TGTGCCAGCAGTGAAGTCGTGTGGACAGAGGAATCGAACACTGAAGCTTTCTTT.

The rearrangement uses TRBV9 and TRBJ2-5, with 7 bases fitting TRBD2. V shed 7 bases, J shed 4 bases, and the junction held 13 bases outside the gene matches. The CDR3 is made up of 15 amino acids. Germline V lookup: CDR1 SGDLS, CDR2 YYNGEE. The DNA of the CDR3 is TGTGCCAGCCGCCTGGGGGGGGGACCCAGAGAGACCCAGTACTTC. Its protein is CASRLGGGPRETQYF.

V usage is TRBV6-5 and J usage is TRBJ1-5, with D maybe TRBD1 (6 bases). The CDR3 covers 15 residues. Trimming shortened V by 6 bases and J by 6 bases, and 18 bases separated the two germline ends. Germline CDR1 and CDR2: MNHEY and SVGAGI. The DNA of the CDR3 is TGTGCCAGCAGGGACACAGGGTCTTTGCTTCAGCCCCAGCATTTT. As protein: CASRDTGSLLQPQHF.

The V and J genes are TRBV5-6 and TRBJ2-1; 14 bases line up with TRBD2. CDR1 SGHDT and CDR2 YYEEEE come from the germline V gene. V lost 4 bases to trimming and J lost 7 bases; unmatched junction nucleotides: 4. The CDR3 length is 15 residues. The CDR3 region is CASSRGLAGENEQFF. CDR3 DNA: TGTGCCAGCAGCCGGGGACTAGCGGGGGAGAATGAGCAGTTCTTC.

The J gene is TRBJ2-5, the V gene TRBV7-9, with TRBD2 matching over 8 bases. There are 15 residues in the CDR3. Trimming at V came to 5 bases and at J to 4 bases, leaving 9 bases not matched to a gene. CDR1 is SEHNR, CDR2 FQNEAQ, per germline (reference sequence). CDR3 residues: CASSANLREGETQYF. The CDR3 DNA is TGTGCCAGCAGCGCAAACCTCCGGGAGGGAGAGACCCAGTACTTC.

The chain employs TRBV11-3 and TRBJ2-2; D may be TRBD2 (6 bases). The V end lost 8 bases, the J end lost 7 bases, and 11 bases lay between the germline ends. In germline, CDR1 is SGHNT, CDR2 YENEEA. The CDR3 is 12 amino acids. CDR3 protein: CASGQGGGELFF. The CDR3 DNA follows: TGTGCCAGCGGGCAGGGAGGCGGGGAGCTGTTTTTT.

V gene TRBV4-1 combines with J gene TRBJ1-1; D remains ambiguous. Deletions cut 1 base from V and 0 bases from J, with 9 bases between. There are 15 residues in the CDR3. Germline CDR1 MGHRA, CDR2 YSYEKL. This CDR3 reads CASSQATGLNTEAFF. CDR3 nucleotides: TGCGCCAGCAGCCAAGCAACGGGATTGAACACTGAAGCTTTCTTT.

V and J are TRBV18 and TRBJ1-4; D might be TRBD1 (5 bases). CDR1 is KGHSH and CDR2 is LQKENI in the germline V gene. Trimming took 1 base from V and 8 from J, leaving 11 bases between them. CDR3 length: 14 residues. The CDR3 nucleotides read TGTGCCAGCTCACCACAGGGGAAAGGGGAAAAACTGTTTTTT. This gives the protein CASSPQGKGEKLFF.

The genes are TRBV18 and TRBJ1-1; D gene uncertain. Germline lookup yields CDR1 KGHSH and CDR2 LQKENI. Trimming took 5 bases from V and 4 from J, leaving 14 bases between them. The CDR3 consists of 14 residues. The CDR3 DNA reads as TGTGCCAGCTCAGGGCTAAAAACGAGCACTGAAGCTTTCTTT. Protein: CASSGLKTSTEAFF.

This chain connects TRBV7-2 to TRBJ2-2; no definite D call. Trimming took off 5 bases at V and 6 bases at J, with 13 bases between the two ends. Germline V CDR1 and CDR2: SGHTA, FQGNSA. The CDR3 has 14 amino acids. The CDR3: CASSPNWVAGELFF. Here the CDR3 DNA reads TGTGCCAGCAGCCCCAATTGGGTAGCCGGGGAGCTGTTTTTT.

CDR3 region: CASSPPEGVQPQHF. CDR3 bases: TGTGCCAGCTCACCACCGGAGGGGGTCCAGCCCCAGCATTTT. The chain employs TRBV18 and TRBJ1-5, with a tentative D call TRBD1 (6 bases). The V gene's germline CDR1 is KGHSH and CDR2 LQKENI. V was shortened by 0 bases and J by 7 bases, with 10 bases between the two germline ends. There are 14 residues in the CDR3. The full variable domain, in which reference TRBV18 and TRBJ1-5 provide the parts outside the CDR3, is NAGVMQNPRHLVRRRGQEARLRCSPMKGHSHVYWYRQLPEEGLKFMVYLQKENIIDESGMPKERFSAEFPKEGPSILRIQQVVRGDSAAYFCASSPPEGVQPQHFGDGTRLSIL.

The chain links TRBV25-1 to TRBJ1-5, with D uncertain. Germline V CDR1 and CDR2: MGHDK, SYGVNS. This CDR3 is built from 13 residues. V dropped 1 base and J dropped 5 bases, with 6 bases sitting between them. CDR3: CASSELGDQPQHF. CDR3 bases: TGTGCCAGCAGTGAATTGGGTGATCAGCCCCAGCATTTT.

The chain employs TRBV3-1 (or the pseudogene TRBV3-2) and TRBJ1-1; D is unclear. Trimming took off 1 base at V and 0 bases at J, with 9 bases between the two ends. Per germline, CDR1 LGHDT and CDR2 YNNKEL (reference sequence). The CDR3 runs to 15 residues. The CDR3 spells CASSQGHFLNTEAFF. As DNA, the CDR3 is TGTGCCAGCAGCCAAGGGCACTTTCTGAACACTGAAGCTTTCTTT.

This clone was observed a single time. CDR3 region: CASSSGTESSYEQYF. CDR3 nucleotides: TGTGCCAGCTCGTCCGGGACAGAAAGCTCCTACGAGCAGTACTTC. The chain employs TRBV18 and TRBJ2-7, with 7 bases aligning to TRBD1. Germline V gives CDR1 KGHSH, CDR2 LQKENI. CDR3 length: 15 amino acids. V shed 6 bases, J shed 0 bases, and the junction held 8 bases outside the gene matches.

The V gene is TRBV2, the J gene TRBJ2-2; no clear D gene. This CDR3 region has 14 residues. The germline CDR1 and CDR2 sequences are SNHLY and FYNNEI. V shed 5 bases and J shed 0 bases, with 7 bases lying between them. The CDR3 is CASSLESNTGELFF. CDR3 in DNA: TGTGCCAGCAGTCTAGAATCGAACACCGGGGAGCTGTTTTTT.

The V call is TRBV7-9, the J call TRBJ2-2; 12 bases are shared with TRBD2. J lost 5 bases, V lost 4 bases, and 5 bases had no gene match. CDR1 is SEHNR and CDR2 is FQNEAQ in the germline V gene (reference sequence). The CDR3 consists of 16 residues. CDR3 sequence: CASSSTSGRGTGELFF. The CDR3 coding sequence is TGTGCCAGCAGCTCGACTAGCGGGAGAGGAACCGGGGAGCTGTTTTTT.

The chain combines TRBV28 with TRBJ2-1; the match to TRBD1 covers 7 bases. This CDR3 has 14 residues. After removal of 8 bases from V and 2 bases from J, the junction contained 6 bases not matched to a gene. Germline V gives CDR1 MDHEN, CDR2 SYDVKM. For the CDR3, the DNA is TGTGCCAGCTGGCCCGGGACAGCCTACAATGAGCAGTTCTTC. It translates to CASWPGTAYNEQFF. The whole variable domain, filled in from reference TRBV28 and TRBJ2-1, reads DVKVTQSSRYLVKRTGEKVFLECVQDMDHENMFWYRQDPGLGLRLIYFSYDVKMKEKGDIPEGYSVSREKKERFSLILESASTNQTSMYLCASWPGTAYNEQFFGPGTRLTVL.

The chain combines TRBV7-2 with TRBJ2-1; 14 bases map to TRBD2. The trim removed 5 bases at V and 5 bases at J, leaving 11 bases unmatched. The germline V gene encodes CDR1 SGHTA and CDR2 FQGNSA. CDR3 length: 18 residues. The CDR3 DNA reads TGTGCCAGCAGCCCCGACGGACTAGCGGGGGGTTTCGACAATGAGCAGTTCTTC. It specifies CASSPDGLAGGFDNEQFF.

The rearrangement links TRBV9 to TRBJ1-1; weak D call: TRBD1 (5 bases). V was pared by 1 base and J by 5 bases, with 12 bases between. Per the germline V gene, CDR1 is SGDLS and CDR2 is YYNGEE. The CDR3 spans 14 residues. The CDR3 bases are TGTGCCAGCAGCGTATACGGGGGGGAGACTGAAGCTTTCTTT. Protein: CASSVYGGETEAFF.

The rearrangement links TRBV5-5 to TRBJ1-2; no clear D. The CDR3 is 12 residues long. In germline, CDR1 is SGHKS, CDR2 YYEKEE (reference sequence). CDR3 protein: CACGLTNYGYTF. In DNA, the CDR3 is TGTGCGTGTGGTCTAACTAACTATGGCTACACCTTC.

This clone was seen a few times. This sequence joins TRBV30 and TRBJ1-1; D is ambiguous. The germline CDR1 and CDR2 sequences are GTSNPN and SVGIG (reference sequence). V lost 3 bases, J lost 1 base, and 9 bases lay in between. The CDR3 is 13 residues long. The CDR3 DNA follows: TGTGCCTGGAGCCTGACGTGGAACACTGAAGCTTTCTTT. Translated: CAWSLTWNTEAFF.

This clone was recorded a few times. The chain joins TRBV3-1 (or the pseudogene TRBV3-2) to TRBJ1-2; no definite D call. The CDR3 is 13 residues long. Germline lookup yields CDR1 LGHDT and CDR2 YNNKEL (reference sequence). The V end lost 5 bases, the J end lost 4 bases, and 11 bases lay between the germline ends. The CDR3 DNA follows: TGTGCCAGCAGCGAGTCGGTGGGCTATGGCTACACCTTC. It yields the protein CASSESVGYGYTF.

The chain joins TRBV6-2 or TRBV6-3 to TRBJ1-1, with D unclear. Trimming pared 2 bases from V and 6 bases from J, leaving 10 bases between. There are 13 residues in the CDR3. Germline V CDR1 and CDR2: MNHEY, SVGEGT. The CDR3 DNA follows: TGTGCCAGCAGTTACAATGCGGGATCTGAAGCTTTCTTT. This gives the protein CASSYNAGSEAFF.

This rearrangement joins TRBV6-6 to TRBJ1-1; no clear D. CDR1 MNHNY and CDR2 SVGAGI come from the germline V gene (reference sequence). This CDR3 spans 14 amino acids. The V and J ends lost 5 bases and 1 base respectively, with 11 bases between them. The CDR3 DNA follows: TGTGCCAGCAGTAACCGTCCCCCGAACACTGAAGCTTTCTTT. The encoded protein is CASSNRPPNTEAFF.

This clone appeared a single time. The V call is TRBV6-4, the J call TRBJ1-1; TRBD1 agrees at 7 bases. Trimming cost V 6 bases and J 5 bases; bases outside gene matches: 9. This CDR3 is built from 14 residues. The germline V gene encodes CDR1 MRHNA and CDR2 SNTAGT. The CDR3 here is CASRDRQGNTEAFF. The CDR3 nucleotides are TGTGCCAGCAGGGACAGGCAGGGAAATACTGAAGCTTTCTTT.

The chain couples TRBV10-2 to TRBJ1-2; unclear D gene. CDR3 length: 13 residues. Deletions cut 7 bases from V and 0 bases from J, with 9 bases between. Per the germline V gene, CDR1 is WSHSY and CDR2 is SAAADI. The DNA for the CDR3 is TGCGCCAGCACGTCCCAAGCTAACTATGGCTACACCTTC. Translated, it gives CASTSQANYGYTF.